These T cell receptor beta chains were read from a single sample in a study of blood T cell repertoires in COVID-19. Data came from immunoSEQ multiplex PCR; TCRdb stores just in-frame clones and leaves some out. The sample shows 140,000 to 150,000 clones, around 91% of them seen only once. The source material was peripheral blood. The receptors were sampled from a woman between 55 and 75 years old with active COVID-19. Each CDR3 is given with its conserved first and last residue. The D gene is left open where the match is weak. Expanded clones are given a class, and other clones once, few, many or no size at all.

D gene	V gene	J gene	clone size	CDR3 DNA	CDR3 protein
-	TRBV6-2/TRBV6-3	TRBJ1-1	-	TGTGCCAGCAGTTTCCTACAGAGACCCTTTCATAAGAACACTGAAGCTTTCTTT	CASSFLQRPFHKNTEAFF
-	TRBV28	TRBJ1-2	-	TGTGCCAGCGGAACAGGGATGCTGGGCTACACCTTC	CASGTGMLGYTF
TRBD1	TRBV2	TRBJ1-2	-	TGTGCCAGCAGTGCAGGGACAGCTTACGGCTACACCTTC	CASSAGTAYGYTF
-	TRBV27	TRBJ1-2	few	TGTGCCAGCAGTCGGGTAGGAAACTATGGCTACACCTTC	CASSRVGNYGYTF
-	TRBV11-2	TRBJ2-7	-	TGTGCCAGCAGCTTAGTCGGGGTAGGGGAGCAGTACTTC	CASSLVGVGEQYF
-	TRBV6-2/TRBV6-3	TRBJ2-5	-	TGTGCCAGCAGTTATGGCCCGGGGGAGACCCAGTACTTC	CASSYGPGETQYF
TRBD1	TRBV5-6	TRBJ1-6	-	TGTGCCAGCAGCTTTCGGGACAGGGCTTCACCCCTCCACTTT	CASSFRDRASPLHF
TRBD1	TRBV18	TRBJ2-5	-	TGTGCCAGCTCACTGGGACAGGGCCAAGAGACCCAGTACTTC	CASSLGQGQETQYF
TRBD2	TRBV28	TRBJ2-1	-	TGTGCCAGCAGTTTGCCCGTAGCGGGGCGGGGCTCCTACAATGAGCAGTTCTTC	CASSLPVAGRGSYNEQFF
-	TRBV28	TRBJ2-4	-	TGTGCCAGCACTACCCTGAGCAAAAACATTCAGTACTTC	CASTTLSKNIQYF
TRBD1	TRBV27	TRBJ1-4	-	TGTGCCAGCAGGACCCTACAGGGGGCTGGGGAGGCTAATGAAAAACTGTTTTTT	CASRTLQGAGEANEKLFF
-	TRBV24-1	TRBJ2-5	-	TGTGCCACCAGTGATCCTGGGGGTCCAGGGGCCCAAGAGACCCAGTACTTC	CATSDPGGPGAQETQYF
-	TRBV6-4	TRBJ2-3	-	TGTGCCAGCAGTCAACAAAGCGGGGATACGCAGTATTTT	CASSQQSGDTQYF
TRBD2	TRBV7-2	TRBJ2-7	-	TGTGCCAGCAGCATCGAGAGGGCTAGCGGGATGAGCTCCTACGAGCAGTACTTC	CASSIERASGMSSYEQYF
TRBD2	TRBV7-3	TRBJ2-1	-	TGTGCCAGCAGCTTACTAGCGGGAGTACCCGACAATGAGCAGTTCTTC	CASSLLAGVPDNEQFF
-	TRBV7-7	TRBJ2-7	-	TGTGCCAGCAGCTTAAGTACCAGCTCCTACGAGCAGTACTTC	CASSLSTSSYEQYF
-	TRBV10-3	TRBJ1-1	once	TGTGCCATCAGTGCATCTCAGGGGTCGGCCACTGAAGCTTTCTTT	CAISASQGSATEAFF
TRBD1	TRBV10-3	TRBJ2-2	-	TGTGCCTCCAGGGGGTCCACCGGGGAGCTGTTTTTT	CASRGSTGELFF
-	TRBV12-3/TRBV12-4	TRBJ1-1	-	TGTGCCAGCAGTCTTGTCTTTAACACTGAAGCTTTCTTT	CASSLVFNTEAFF
TRBD1	TRBV27	TRBJ2-7	-	TGTGCCAGCAGTTTTTTGGACAGGGTCTACGAGCAGTACTTC	CASSFLDRVYEQYF
-	TRBV19	TRBJ2-4	-	TGTGCCAGTAGTATCGTTCGGGGGGCGAGCGTAGGGGCCAAAAACATTCAGTACTTC	CASSIVRGASVGAKNIQYF
TRBD2	TRBV7-2	TRBJ2-3	once	TGTGCCAGCAGCTTAGGAACTAGCGGGAGTAGGACCCGGGCGCAGTATTTT	CASSLGTSGSRTRAQYF
-	TRBV28	TRBJ2-5	-	TGTGCCAGCAGTTTACCAGGGGGGAAGGTGGAGACCCAGTACTTC	CASSLPGGKVETQYF
-	TRBV9	TRBJ1-2	-	TGTGCCAGCAGCGTAGGAACAGGCGTCTATGGCTACACCTTC	CASSVGTGVYGYTF
-	TRBV7-9	TRBJ1-3	-	TGTGCCGCCGGAGGGAGCTCTGGAAACACCATATATTTT	CAAGGSSGNTIYF
TRBD1	TRBV6-2/TRBV6-3	TRBJ1-2	-	TGTGCCAGCAGTTACTCGAGCCCAGACAGGGGTGGCTACACCTTC	CASSYSSPDRGGYTF
-	TRBV4-1	TRBJ2-7	-	TGCGCCAGCAGTGGATTTAGGGGGTTCACCTACGAGCAGTACTTC	CASSGFRGFTYEQYF
-	TRBV18	TRBJ2-2	-	TGTGCCAGCTCAACGACAGACACCGGGGAGCTGTTTTTT	CASSTTDTGELFF
TRBD1	TRBV28	TRBJ2-2	-	TGTGCCAGCAGACAACAGGGGGCTGTTACCGGGGAGCTGTTTTTT	CASRQQGAVTGELFF
TRBD2	TRBV11-2	TRBJ2-7	-	TGTGCCAGCAGCCCGGACCTAGGACTAGCGGCCTACGAGCAGTACTTC	CASSPDLGLAAYEQYF
TRBD2	TRBV28	TRBJ2-7	-	TGTGCCAGCCCCCCGCCCGGACTAGCACTCTACGAGCAGTACTTC	CASPPPGLALYEQYF
-	TRBV5-1	TRBJ2-2	-	TGCGCCAGCAGCTTGGAGGTCGGGGTTAGCGGGGAGCTGTTTTTT	CASSLEVGVSGELFF
TRBD2	TRBV7-3	TRBJ2-3	once	TGTGCCAGCAGCTTAATAGCGGGAGGCTATACGCAGTATTTT	CASSLIAGGYTQYF
-	TRBV30	TRBJ1-1	-	TGTGCCTGGAGTATCAGGGGTTACGGCGCTGAAGCTTTCTTT	CAWSIRGYGAEAFF
TRBD2	TRBV3-1/TRBV3-2	TRBJ2-3	-	TGTGCCAGCAGCCTGCGAAGCGGGAGAGATACGCAGTATTTT	CASSLRSGRDTQYF
TRBD1	TRBV3-1/TRBV3-2	TRBJ1-4	-	TGTGCCAGCAGCCCCGGGACAGGGACTAATGAAAAACTGTTTTTT	CASSPGTGTNEKLFF
TRBD2	TRBV7-2	TRBJ2-2	-	TGTGCCAGCAGCTTAGCGGCTAGCGGGTTCCCCGGGGAGCTGTTTTTT	CASSLAASGFPGELFF
TRBD1	TRBV19	TRBJ2-2	-	TGTGCCAGCCAGGACAGGGGGCGACCCGGGGAGCTGTTTTTT	CASQDRGRPGELFF
TRBD1	TRBV28	TRBJ1-5	-	TGTGCCAGCAGTTTTCCCACCAAACAGGGGAACCGCCCAAACAATCAGCCCCAGCATTTT	CASSFPTKQGNRPNNQPQHF
TRBD1	TRBV14	TRBJ1-1	-	TGTGCCAGCAGGGTAACAGGGACAGGGCTTCCCTCGAGCACTGAAGCTTTCTTT	CASRVTGTGLPSSTEAFF
-	TRBV9	TRBJ1-3	-	TGTGCCAGCAGCGTAGACAGGGCAAGCTCTGGAAACACCATATATTTT	CASSVDRASSGNTIYF
TRBD2	TRBV28	TRBJ2-7	-	TGTGCCAGCAGTTTAGCGGGAGGGGCCTACGAGCAGTACTTC	CASSLAGGAYEQYF
-	TRBV19	TRBJ1-1	-	TGTGCCAGTAGTATGTTGGACAGCACTGAAGCTTTCTTT	CASSMLDSTEAFF
TRBD1	TRBV6-5	TRBJ1-1	-	TGTGCCAGCAGGAAAGTTAGGGGACAGGTTACTGAAGCTTTCTTT	CASRKVRGQVTEAFF
TRBD2	TRBV5-4	TRBJ2-3	-	TGTGCCAGCAGCTACCTACTAGCGGGAGGGGGGACAGATACGCAGTATTTT	CASSYLLAGGGTDTQYF
-	TRBV19	TRBJ1-4	-	TGTGCCAGTAGTATAGATCGCGTCAGGGGAGATCAGGAAAAACTGTTTTTT	CASSIDRVRGDQEKLFF
-	TRBV6-5	TRBJ2-1	-	TGTGCCAGCAGTTACTTAAATGAGCAGTTCTTC	CASSYLNEQFF
-	TRBV28	TRBJ1-6	-	TGTGCCAGCAGTCCCGGGGAGTATTCACCCCTCCACTTT	CASSPGEYSPLHF
TRBD1	TRBV19	TRBJ1-2	-	TGTGCCAGTAGTTCCCCGGAACAGGGGGCCGCCTATGGCTACACCTTC	CASSSPEQGAAYGYTF
-	TRBV27	TRBJ2-5	-	TGTGCCAGCAGTTTATCTGCCTACCAGGGGAGCAGGGAGACCCAGTACTTC	CASSLSAYQGSRETQYF
TRBD1	TRBV3-1/TRBV3-2	TRBJ2-5	-	TGTGCCAGCAGCCAAGGCACAGGGGGGGAGACCCAGTACTTC	CASSQGTGGETQYF
-	TRBV4-3	TRBJ2-7	-	TGCGCCAGCAGCCCTGGTGGACCAGCGGGCTACGAGCAGTACTTC	CASSPGGPAGYEQYF
-	TRBV18	TRBJ2-7	once	TGTGCCAGCTCACTGGGGGCACAGGCCGAGCAGTACTTC	CASSLGAQAEQYF
TRBD1	TRBV30	TRBJ1-2	-	TGTGCCTGGGGGACAGGGGGAATAGGCTACACCTTC	CAWGTGGIGYTF
TRBD2	TRBV7-3	TRBJ2-2	-	TGTGCCAGCAGCGACCCGGGACTAGCGGGAGGAGGAGAGCTGTTTTTT	CASSDPGLAGGGELFF
-	TRBV7-3	TRBJ1-1	-	TGTGCCAGCAGCCCCGGGGGGACTGAAGCTTTCTTT	CASSPGGTEAFF